This record looks at one T cell receptor (beta chain) sequence and its context. Its target is not known. The source of the sample is a study of cytomegalovirus exposure and HLA in healthy donors. General study points: Follow-up analysis seemed to connect common viral pathogens with several of the most significant clusters identified. Follow-up analysis later connected one missense variant in DCLRE1C with trimming of TCR beta V- and J-genes. Rarity held for most TCR sequences, but there were some public TCRs that occurred in many donors.

These donors counted as nominally healthy when sampled, but unrecorded immune exposures were likely. The CDR3 is 17 residues long. J lost 0 bases, V lost 2 bases, and 6 bases had no gene match. Germline loops: CDR1 KGHSH, CDR2 LQKENI. The PCR was carried out with 60 Vbeta primers and 13 Jbeta primers. Sequencing was performed with immunoSEQ multiplex PCR; in TCRdb, only in-frame clones are kept and a portion is missing. The table shows roughly 110,000 clones, with over 75% occurring only once. The sample was PBMCs. The clonotype was recovered from a male donor in good health and CMV-seronegative. This chain uses TRBV18 with TRBJ2-7; 11 bases map to TRBD2. The CDR3 spells CASSPGASGRRSYEQYF. The CDR3 nucleotides are TGTGCCAGCTCACCAGGGGCTAGCGGGAGGCGCTCCTACGAGCAGTACTTC. Full variable domain (missing parts from reference TRBV18 and TRBJ2-7): NAGVMQNPRHLVRRRGQEARLRCSPMKGHSHVYWYRQLPEEGLKFMVYLQKENIIDESGMPKERFSAEFPKEGPSILRIQQVVRGDSAAYFCASSPGASGRRSYEQYFGPGTRLTVT.